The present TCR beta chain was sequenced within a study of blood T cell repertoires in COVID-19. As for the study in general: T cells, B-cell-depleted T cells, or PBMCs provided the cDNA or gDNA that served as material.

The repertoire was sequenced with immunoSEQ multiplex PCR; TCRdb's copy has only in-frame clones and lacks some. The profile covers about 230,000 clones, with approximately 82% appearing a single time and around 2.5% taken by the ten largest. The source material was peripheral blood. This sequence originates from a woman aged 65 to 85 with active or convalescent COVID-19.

CDR3 region: CASSFGQGGGETQYF. CDR3 bases: TGCGCCAGCAGCTTTGGACAGGGGGGTGGAGAGACCCAGTACTTC. J is TRBJ2-5 and V is TRBV5-1, with TRBD1 matching over 10 bases. The CDR3 extends over 15 amino acids. From germline, CDR1 is SGHRS and CDR2 YFSETQ. The junction had 5 bases not matched to a gene; V was cut back by 2 bases and J by 4 bases.